This entry is about one T cell receptor beta chain. A sample-barcoded 5' primer and a J-beta primer mix were used in a second PCR of roughly 6 to 12 cycles. TCRdb re-analysed the 5' RACE reads in MiXCR, keeping a single row per CDR3 protein. The sample holds about 720,000 distinct CDR3 sequences, 25% seen once. V gave up 5 bases and J gave up 5 bases, with 13 bases separating them. CDR3 length equals 14 residues. Looked up from germline, CDR1 is SGHTA and CDR2 is FQGNSA. This entry belongs to a study of blood T cells in healthy people across ages. These sequences were also reported in another study, on T cells of mothers and their children. That work contributes: The shaping of TCR recombination output by thymic selection is similar in related and unrelated pairs.

The gene calls are TRBV7-2 and TRBJ2-1, with D tentatively TRBD2 (5 bases). Material: blood. The sequence derives from a boy under 18 in good health. CDR3 sequence: CASSRRTGDNEQFF. CDR3 bases: TGTGCCAGCAGCCGCAGGACTGGGGACAATGAGCAGTTCTTC.